The T cell receptor beta chain under discussion was sequenced for a study of monozygotic twins with cystic fibrosis. About the research overall: Around 3 micrograms of fragmented DNA underwent around 14 PCR cycles for library preparation.

As concerns this clone: No antigen is known for it.

Whole-study findings and limits: Unrelated CF individuals shared fewer identical clonotypes than monozygotic CF twins. Median Simpson clonality of 0.0095 suggested naive T cells predominated. V usage most resembled the co-twin in 13 of 16 pairs.

The data were produced by immunoSEQ multiplex PCR, yet TCRdb's version contains in-frame clones alone and is incomplete. Of just under 20,000 clones in the sample, about 90% are singletons; the top ten hold 1.6%. In germline, CDR1 is SSHAT, CDR2 FNYEAQ (reference sequence). The V end was cut by 5 bases, the J end by 3 bases, with 9 bases between. CDR3 size: 13 residues. Sequenced: blood. This TCR was recovered from a girl between 2 and 10 years old with cystic fibrosis. The V gene is TRBV7-7, the J gene TRBJ2-3; D ambiguous. CDR3 sequence: CASSPRRTDTQYF. Written as DNA, the CDR3 is TGTGCCAGCAGCCCGCGTAGGACAGATACGCAGTATTTT.